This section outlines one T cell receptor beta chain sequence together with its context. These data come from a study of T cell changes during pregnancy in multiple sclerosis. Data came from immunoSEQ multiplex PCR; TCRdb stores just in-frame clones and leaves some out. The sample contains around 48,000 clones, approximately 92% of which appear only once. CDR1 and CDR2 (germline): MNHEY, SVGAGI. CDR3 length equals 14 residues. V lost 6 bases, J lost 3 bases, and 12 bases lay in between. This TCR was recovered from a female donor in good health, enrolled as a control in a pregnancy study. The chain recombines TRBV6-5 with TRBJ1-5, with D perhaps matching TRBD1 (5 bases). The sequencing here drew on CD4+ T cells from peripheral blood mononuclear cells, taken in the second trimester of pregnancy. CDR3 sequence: CASSSGTANQPQHF. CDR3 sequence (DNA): TGTGCCAGCAGCTCCGGGACTGCCAATCAGCCCCAGCATTTT.